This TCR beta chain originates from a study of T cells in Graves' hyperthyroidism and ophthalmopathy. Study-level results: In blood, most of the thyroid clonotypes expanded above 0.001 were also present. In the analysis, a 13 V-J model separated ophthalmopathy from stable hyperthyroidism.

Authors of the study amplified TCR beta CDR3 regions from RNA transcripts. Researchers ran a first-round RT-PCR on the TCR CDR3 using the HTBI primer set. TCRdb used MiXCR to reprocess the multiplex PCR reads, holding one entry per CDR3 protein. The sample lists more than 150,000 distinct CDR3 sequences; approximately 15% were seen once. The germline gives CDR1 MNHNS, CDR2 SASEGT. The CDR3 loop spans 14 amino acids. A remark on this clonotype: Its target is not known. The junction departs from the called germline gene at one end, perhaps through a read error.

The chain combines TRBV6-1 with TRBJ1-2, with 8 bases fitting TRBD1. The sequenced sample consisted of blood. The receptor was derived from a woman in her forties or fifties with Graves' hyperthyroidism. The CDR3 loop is CASSATGEGYGYIF. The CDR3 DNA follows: TGTGCCAGCAGTGCGACAGGGGAGGGTTATGGCTACATCTTC.